This TCR beta chain stems from a study of tumor and adjacent non-tumor tissue in lung cancer. On the study more broadly: Aged roughly 31 to 80 years, patients included 10 men and 5 women with stage I to III disease.

This clonotype has more than one count but fewer than ten. The antigen remains undetermined. Relative to the germline gene, one junction end is altered; a read error may explain this. A modified ARM-PCR protocol with three rounds of nested PCR amplified TCRbeta. TCRdb reprocessed the multiplex PCR reads via MiXCR and lists one record per CDR3 protein. The sample carries tens of thousands of distinct CDR3 sequences, roughly 72% recorded once. RNA was extracted from bulk tissue without any cell sorting. Study-level findings and limits: Shorter survival was associated with higher TCR diversity in tumors.

The source material was lung tumor tissue. The TCR originated in a woman in her thirties or forties with non-small cell lung cancer.

The CDR3 sequence: CTSSPTSGGTYKQFF. In nucleotides, the CDR3 is TGCACCAGCAGCCCTACTAGCGGGGGAACTTACAAGCAGTTTTTC. The chain uses TRBV5-1 and TRBJ2-1; 11 nucleotides line up with TRBD2. The CDR3 spans 15 residues. Per germline, CDR1 SGHRS and CDR2 YFSETQ.